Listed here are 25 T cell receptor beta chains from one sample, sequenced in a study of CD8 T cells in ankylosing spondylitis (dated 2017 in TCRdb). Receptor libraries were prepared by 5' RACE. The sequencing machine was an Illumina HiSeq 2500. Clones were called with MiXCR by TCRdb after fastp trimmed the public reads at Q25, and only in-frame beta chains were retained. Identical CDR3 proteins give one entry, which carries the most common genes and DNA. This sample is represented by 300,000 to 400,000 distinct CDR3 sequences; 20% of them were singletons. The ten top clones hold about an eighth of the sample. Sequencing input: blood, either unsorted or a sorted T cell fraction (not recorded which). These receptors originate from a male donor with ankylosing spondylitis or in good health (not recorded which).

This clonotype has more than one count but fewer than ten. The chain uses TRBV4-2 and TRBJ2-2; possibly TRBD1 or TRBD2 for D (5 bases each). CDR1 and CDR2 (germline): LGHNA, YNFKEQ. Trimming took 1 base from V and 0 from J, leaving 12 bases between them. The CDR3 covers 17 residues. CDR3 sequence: CASSQGDGYANTGELFF. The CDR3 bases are TGTGCCAGCAGCCAAGGGGACGGGTACGCGAACACCGGGGAGCTGTTTTTT.

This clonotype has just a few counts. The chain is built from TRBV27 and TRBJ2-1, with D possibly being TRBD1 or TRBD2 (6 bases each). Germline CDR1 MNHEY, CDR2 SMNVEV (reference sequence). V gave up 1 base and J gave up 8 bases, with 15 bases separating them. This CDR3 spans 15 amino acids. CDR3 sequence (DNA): TGTGCCAGCAGTTTATTCTCGTCGGGGGCGGATGAGCAGTTCTTC. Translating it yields CASSLFSSGADEQFF.

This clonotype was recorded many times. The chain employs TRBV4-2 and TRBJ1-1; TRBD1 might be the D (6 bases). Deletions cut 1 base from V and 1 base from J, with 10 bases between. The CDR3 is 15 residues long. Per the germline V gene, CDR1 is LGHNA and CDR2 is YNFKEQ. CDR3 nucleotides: TGTGCCAGCAGCCAAGCGTGGACAGCGAACACTGAAGCTTTCTTT. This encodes CASSQAWTANTEAFF.

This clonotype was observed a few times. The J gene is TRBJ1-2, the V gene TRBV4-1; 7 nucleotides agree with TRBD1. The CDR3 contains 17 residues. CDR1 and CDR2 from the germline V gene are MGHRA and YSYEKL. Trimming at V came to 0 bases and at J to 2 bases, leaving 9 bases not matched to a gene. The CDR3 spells CASSQEARDSPNYGYTF. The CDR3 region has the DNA TGCGCCAGCAGCCAAGAAGCAAGGGACAGTCCAAACTATGGCTACACCTTC.

The CDR3 reads CASRPHPGSGELFF. The CDR3 nucleotides are TGTGCCAGCAGACCCCATCCGGGATCGGGGGAGCTGTTTTTT. The genes are TRBV11-2 and TRBJ2-2, with a possible D match to TRBD2 (5 bases). The V end lost 6 bases, the J end lost 8 bases, and 16 bases lay between the germline ends. There are 14 residues in the CDR3. The germline V gene has CDR1 SGHAT and CDR2 FQNNGV.

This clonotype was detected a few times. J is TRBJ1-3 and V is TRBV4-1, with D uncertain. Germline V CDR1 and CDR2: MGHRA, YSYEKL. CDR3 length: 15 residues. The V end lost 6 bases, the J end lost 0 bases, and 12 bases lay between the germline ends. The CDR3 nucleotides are TGCGCCAGCAGTCCGATCGAAGCCTCTGGAAACACCATATATTTT. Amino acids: CASSPIEASGNTIYF.

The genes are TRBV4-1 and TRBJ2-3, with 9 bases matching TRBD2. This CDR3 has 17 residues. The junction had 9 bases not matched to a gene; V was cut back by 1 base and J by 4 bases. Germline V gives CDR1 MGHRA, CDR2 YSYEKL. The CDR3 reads CASSQGGSGGGADTQYF. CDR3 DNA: TGCGCCAGCAGCCAAGGGGGTAGCGGGGGTGGCGCAGATACGCAGTATTTT.

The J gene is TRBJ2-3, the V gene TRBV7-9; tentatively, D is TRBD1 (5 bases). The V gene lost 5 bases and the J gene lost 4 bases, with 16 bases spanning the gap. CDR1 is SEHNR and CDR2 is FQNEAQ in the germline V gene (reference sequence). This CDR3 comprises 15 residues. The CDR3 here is CASSRPAQVPDTQYF. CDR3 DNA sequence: TGTGCCAGCAGCCGGCCGGCACAGGTGCCAGATACGCAGTATTTT.

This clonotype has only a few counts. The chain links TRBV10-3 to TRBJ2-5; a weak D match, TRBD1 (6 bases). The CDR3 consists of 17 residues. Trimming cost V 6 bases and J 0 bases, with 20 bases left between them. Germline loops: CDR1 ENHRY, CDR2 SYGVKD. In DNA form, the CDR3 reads TGTGCCATCAGACGCCTTCAAACCCGGGACAACCAAGAGACCCAGTACTTC. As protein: CAIRRLQTRDNQETQYF.

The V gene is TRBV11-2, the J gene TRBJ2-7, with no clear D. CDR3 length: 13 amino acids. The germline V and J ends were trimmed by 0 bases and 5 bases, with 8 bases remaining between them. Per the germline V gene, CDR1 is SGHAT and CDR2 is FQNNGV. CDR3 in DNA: TGTGCCAGCAGCTTAGAGACCTACCACGAGCAGTACTTC. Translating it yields CASSLETYHEQYF.

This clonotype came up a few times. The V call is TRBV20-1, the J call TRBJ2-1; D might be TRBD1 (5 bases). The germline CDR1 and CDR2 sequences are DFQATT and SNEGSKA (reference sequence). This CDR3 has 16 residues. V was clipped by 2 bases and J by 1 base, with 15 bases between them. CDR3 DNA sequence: TGCAGTGCTAGACCAATTGACAGCGAGTCCTACAATGAGCAGTTCTTC. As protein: CSARPIDSESYNEQFF.

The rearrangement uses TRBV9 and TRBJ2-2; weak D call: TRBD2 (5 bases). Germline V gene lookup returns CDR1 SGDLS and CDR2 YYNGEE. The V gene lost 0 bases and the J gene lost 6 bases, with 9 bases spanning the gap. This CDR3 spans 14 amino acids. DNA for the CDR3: TGTGCCAGCAGCGTAGCGAAACTAGCCGGGGAGCTGTTTTTT. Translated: CASSVAKLAGELFF.

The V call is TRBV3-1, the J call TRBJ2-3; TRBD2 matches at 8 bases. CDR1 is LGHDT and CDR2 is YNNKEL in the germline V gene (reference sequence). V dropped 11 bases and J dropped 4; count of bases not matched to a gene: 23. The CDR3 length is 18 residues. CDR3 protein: CACTRGWSSSGPSDTQYF. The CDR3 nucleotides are TGTGCCTGCACCCGAGGATGGTCATCTAGCGGGCCCTCAGATACGCAGTATTTT.

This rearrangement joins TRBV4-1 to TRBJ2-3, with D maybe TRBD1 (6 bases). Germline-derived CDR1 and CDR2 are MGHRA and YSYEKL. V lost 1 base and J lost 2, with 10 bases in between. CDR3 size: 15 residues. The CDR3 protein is CASSQVGASTDTQYF. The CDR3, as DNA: TGCGCCAGCAGCCAAGTGGGGGCTTCCACAGATACGCAGTATTTT.

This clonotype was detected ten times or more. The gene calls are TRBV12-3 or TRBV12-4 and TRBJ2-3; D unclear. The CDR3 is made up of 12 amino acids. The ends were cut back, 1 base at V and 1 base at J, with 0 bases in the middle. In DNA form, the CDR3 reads TGTGCCAGCAGTTTAGGCACAGATACGCAGTATTTT. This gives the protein CASSLGTDTQYF.

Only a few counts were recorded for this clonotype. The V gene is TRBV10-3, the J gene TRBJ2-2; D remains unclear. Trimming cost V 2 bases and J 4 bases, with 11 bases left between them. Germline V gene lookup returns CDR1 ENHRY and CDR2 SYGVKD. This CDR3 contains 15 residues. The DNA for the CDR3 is TGTGCCATCAGTGAGGAAGGATGGGGCACCGGGGAGCTGTTTTTT. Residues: CAISEEGWGTGELFF.

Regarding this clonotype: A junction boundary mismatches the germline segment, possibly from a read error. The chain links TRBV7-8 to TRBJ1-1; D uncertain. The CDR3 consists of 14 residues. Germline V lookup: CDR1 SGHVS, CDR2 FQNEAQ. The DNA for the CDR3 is TGTGCCAGCAGCTTAAGAGTACCGAACACTGAAGCTTTTTTT. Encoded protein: CASSLRVPNTEAFF.

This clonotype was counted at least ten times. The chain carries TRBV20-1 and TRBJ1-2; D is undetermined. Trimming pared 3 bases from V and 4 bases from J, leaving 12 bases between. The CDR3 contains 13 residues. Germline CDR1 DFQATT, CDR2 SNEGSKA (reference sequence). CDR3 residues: CSASLGDVYGYTF. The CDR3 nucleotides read TGCAGTGCTAGCCTTGGTGACGTCTATGGCTACACCTTC.

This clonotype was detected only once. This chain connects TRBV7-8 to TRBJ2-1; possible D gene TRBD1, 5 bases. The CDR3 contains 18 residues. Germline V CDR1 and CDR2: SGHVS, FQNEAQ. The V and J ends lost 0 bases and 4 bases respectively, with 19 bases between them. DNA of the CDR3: TGTGCCAGCAGCTTAGCGCCCGCTGGACGACAGCTATACAATGAGCAGTTCTTC. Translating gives CASSLAPAGRQLYNEQFF.

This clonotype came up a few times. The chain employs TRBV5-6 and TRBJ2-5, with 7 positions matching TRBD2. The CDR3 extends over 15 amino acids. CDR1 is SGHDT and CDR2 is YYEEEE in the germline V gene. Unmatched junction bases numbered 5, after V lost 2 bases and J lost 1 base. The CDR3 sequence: CASSLFGTIQETQYF. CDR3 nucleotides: TGTGCCAGCAGCTTATTTGGGACTATCCAAGAGACCCAGTACTTC.

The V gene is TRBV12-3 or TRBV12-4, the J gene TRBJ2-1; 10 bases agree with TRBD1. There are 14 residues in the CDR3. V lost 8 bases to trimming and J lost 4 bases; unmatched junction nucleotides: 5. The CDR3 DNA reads TGTGCCAGCGAAGCGGGACAGGGGTACAATGAGCAGTTCTTC. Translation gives CASEAGQGYNEQFF.

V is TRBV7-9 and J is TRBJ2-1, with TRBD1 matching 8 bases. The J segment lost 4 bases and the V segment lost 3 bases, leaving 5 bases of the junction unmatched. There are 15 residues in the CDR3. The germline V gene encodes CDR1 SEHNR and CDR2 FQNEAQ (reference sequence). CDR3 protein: CASSFQGALYNEQFF. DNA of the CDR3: TGTGCCAGCAGCTTCCAGGGGGCGCTATACAATGAGCAGTTCTTC.

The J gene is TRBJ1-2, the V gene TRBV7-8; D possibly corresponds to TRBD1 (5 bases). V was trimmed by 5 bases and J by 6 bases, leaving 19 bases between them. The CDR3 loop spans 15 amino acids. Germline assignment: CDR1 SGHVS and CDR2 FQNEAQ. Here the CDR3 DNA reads TGTGCCAGCAGCCCTTACGGGGGAGTGGGGCATGGCTACACCTTC. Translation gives CASSPYGGVGHGYTF.

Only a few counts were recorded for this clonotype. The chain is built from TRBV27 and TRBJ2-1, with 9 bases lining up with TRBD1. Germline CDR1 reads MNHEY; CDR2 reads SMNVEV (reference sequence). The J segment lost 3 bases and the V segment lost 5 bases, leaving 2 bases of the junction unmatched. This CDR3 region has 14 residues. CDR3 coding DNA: TGTGCCAGCAGTGACAGGGGGAACTACAATGAGCAGTTCTTC. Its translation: CASSDRGNYNEQFF.

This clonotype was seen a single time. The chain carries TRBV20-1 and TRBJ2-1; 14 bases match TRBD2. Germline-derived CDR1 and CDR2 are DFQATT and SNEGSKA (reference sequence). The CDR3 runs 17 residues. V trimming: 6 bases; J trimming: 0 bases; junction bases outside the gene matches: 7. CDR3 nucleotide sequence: TGCAGTGCCACGGGACTAGCGGGGGCGAGCTCCTACAATGAGCAGTTCTTC. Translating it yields CSATGLAGASSYNEQFF.